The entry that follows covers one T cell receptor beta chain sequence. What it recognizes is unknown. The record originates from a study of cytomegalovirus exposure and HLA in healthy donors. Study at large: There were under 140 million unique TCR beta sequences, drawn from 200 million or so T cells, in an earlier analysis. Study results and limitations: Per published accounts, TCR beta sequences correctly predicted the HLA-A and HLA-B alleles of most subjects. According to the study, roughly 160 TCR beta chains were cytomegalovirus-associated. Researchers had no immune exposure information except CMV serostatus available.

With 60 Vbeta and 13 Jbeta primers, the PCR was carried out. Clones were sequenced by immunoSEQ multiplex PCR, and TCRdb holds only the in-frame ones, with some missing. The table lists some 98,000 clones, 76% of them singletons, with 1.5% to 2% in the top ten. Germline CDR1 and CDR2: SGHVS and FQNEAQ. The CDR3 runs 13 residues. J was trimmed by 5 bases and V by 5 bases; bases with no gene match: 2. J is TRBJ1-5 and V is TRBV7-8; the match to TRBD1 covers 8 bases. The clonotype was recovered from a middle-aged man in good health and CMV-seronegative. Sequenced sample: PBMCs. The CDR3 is CASSKTGDQPQHF. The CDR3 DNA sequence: TGTGCCAGCAGCAAGACAGGGGATCAGCCCCAGCATTTT.